This T cell receptor beta chain stems from a study of TIL therapy for anti-PD-1-resistant metastatic lung cancer. The overall study: Tumors had a median PD-L1 proportion score of approximately 6%. Most patients had lung adenocarcinoma; several tumors were EGFR-mutant, two ALK-rearranged; half smoked currently or formerly. Study conclusions and caveats: After infusion, TIL clonotypes partly replaced peripheral T cells and declined over months.

This clone was observed a few times. The antigen remains undetermined. As for time point: pre-treatment sample, taken before nivolumab and TIL therapy. The immunoSEQ assay was v3. Survey-level samples got some 2 million read pairs; deep-level samples got roughly 4.5-6.5 million. Profiled with immunoSEQ multiplex PCR; TCRdb holds only in-frame clones, not every one. The sample holds about 50,000 clones, about 86% seen once. CDR1 is LNHDA and CDR2 is SQIVND in the germline V gene (reference sequence). Trimming removed 7 bases at V and 4 bases at J, with 20 bases between. There are 16 residues in the CDR3.

This chain uses TRBV19 with TRBJ2-1; TRBD2 is a possible D gene (5 bases). This material consisted of blood, taken at baseline. This clonotype was sampled from a person between 25 and 79 years old with non-small cell lung cancer. The CDR3 loop reads CASKKREQAAYNEQFF. The CDR3 coding sequence is TGTGCCAGTAAAAAGAGGGAGCAGGCAGCTTACAATGAGCAGTTCTTC.